Described below is a single TCR beta chain sequence and its context. Original analysis: Nucleated cell counts were estimated from reference gene primer amplification. Clones were read by immunoSEQ multiplex PCR, and TCRdb kept only the in-frame ones, dropping some. That table supplies the V and J calls and clone size; D and trimming were determined from the DNA. The sample includes about 170,000 clones, around 84% of them seen just once. The source of the sample is a study of blood T cell repertoires in COVID-19. CDR3 length equals 12 residues. Germline CDR1 reads SGHDT; CDR2 reads YYEEEE. Trimming removed 4 bases from V and 7 bases from J, with 9 bases in between.

The sample comprised peripheral blood. The source of this sequence is a woman in her seventies with COVID-19, enrolled during active disease. The chain employs TRBV5-6 and TRBJ2-1, with D possibly being TRBD2 (6 bases). In DNA, the CDR3 is TGTGCCAGCAGCCAGACTAGGAATGAGCAGTTCTTC. Translating it yields CASSQTRNEQFF.